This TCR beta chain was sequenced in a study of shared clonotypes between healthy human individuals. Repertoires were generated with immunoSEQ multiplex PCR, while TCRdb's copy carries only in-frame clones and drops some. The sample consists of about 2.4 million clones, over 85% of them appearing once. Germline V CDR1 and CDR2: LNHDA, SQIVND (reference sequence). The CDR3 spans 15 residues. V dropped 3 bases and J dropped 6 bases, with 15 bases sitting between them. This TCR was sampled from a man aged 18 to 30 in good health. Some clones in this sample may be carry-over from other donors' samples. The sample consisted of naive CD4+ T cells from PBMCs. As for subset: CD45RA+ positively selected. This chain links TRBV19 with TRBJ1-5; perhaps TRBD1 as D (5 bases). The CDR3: CASSIRDPVTQPQHF. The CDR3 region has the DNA TGTGCCAGTAGTATCCGGGACCCGGTGACTCAGCCCCAGCATTTT.